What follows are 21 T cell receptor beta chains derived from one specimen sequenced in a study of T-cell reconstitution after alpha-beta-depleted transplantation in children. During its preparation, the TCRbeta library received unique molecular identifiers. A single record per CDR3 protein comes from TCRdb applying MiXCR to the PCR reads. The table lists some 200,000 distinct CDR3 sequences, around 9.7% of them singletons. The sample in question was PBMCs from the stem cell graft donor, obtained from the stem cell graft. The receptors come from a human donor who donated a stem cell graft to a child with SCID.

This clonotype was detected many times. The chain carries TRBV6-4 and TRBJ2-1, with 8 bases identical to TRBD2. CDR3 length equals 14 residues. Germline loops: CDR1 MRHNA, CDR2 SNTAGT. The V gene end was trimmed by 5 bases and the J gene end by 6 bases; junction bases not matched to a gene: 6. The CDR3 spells CASSQPGTSNEQFF. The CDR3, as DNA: TGTGCCAGCAGTCAACCCGGGACTAGCAATGAGCAGTTCTTC.

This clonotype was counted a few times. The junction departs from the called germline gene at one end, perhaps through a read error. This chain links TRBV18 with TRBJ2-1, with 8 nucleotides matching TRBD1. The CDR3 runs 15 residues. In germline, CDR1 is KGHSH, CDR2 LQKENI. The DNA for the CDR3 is TGTGCCAGCTCCCTCACAGGGGGTTTCTACGATGAGCAGTTCTTC. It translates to CASSLTGGFYDEQFF.

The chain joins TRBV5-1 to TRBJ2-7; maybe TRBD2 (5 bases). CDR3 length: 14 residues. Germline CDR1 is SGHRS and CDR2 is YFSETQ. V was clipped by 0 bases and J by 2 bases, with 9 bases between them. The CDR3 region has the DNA TGCGCCAGCAGCTTGGCACAGAGGGCCTACGAGCAGTACTTC. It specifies CASSLAQRAYEQYF.

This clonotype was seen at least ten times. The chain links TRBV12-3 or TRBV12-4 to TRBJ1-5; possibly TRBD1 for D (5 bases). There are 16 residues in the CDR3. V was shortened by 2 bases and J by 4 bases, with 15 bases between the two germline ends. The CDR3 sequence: CASSLSGSGLNQPQHF. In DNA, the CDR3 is TGTGCCAGCAGTTTAAGTGGGTCAGGGTTAAATCAGCCCCAGCATTTT.

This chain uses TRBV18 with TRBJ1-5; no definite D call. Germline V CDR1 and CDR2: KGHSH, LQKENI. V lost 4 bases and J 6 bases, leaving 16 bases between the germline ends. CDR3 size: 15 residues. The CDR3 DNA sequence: TGTGCCAGCTCACAGGGAACCCATGGCGGTCAGCCCCAGCATTTT. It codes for CASSQGTHGGQPQHF.

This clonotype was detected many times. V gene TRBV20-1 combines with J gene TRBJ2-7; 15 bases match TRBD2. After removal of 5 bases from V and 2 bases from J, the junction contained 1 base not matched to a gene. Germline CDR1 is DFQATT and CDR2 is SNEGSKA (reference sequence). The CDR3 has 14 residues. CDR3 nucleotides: TGCAGTGCTTGGACTAGCGGGGGGGCCTACGAGCAGTACTTC. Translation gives CSAWTSGGAYEQYF.

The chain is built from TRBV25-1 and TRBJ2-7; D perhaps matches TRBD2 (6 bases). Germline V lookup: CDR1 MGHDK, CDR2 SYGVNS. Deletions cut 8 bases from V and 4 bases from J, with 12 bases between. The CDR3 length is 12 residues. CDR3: CASSNAGYEQYF. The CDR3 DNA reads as TGTGCCAGCTCAAACGCGGGGTACGAGCAGTACTTC.

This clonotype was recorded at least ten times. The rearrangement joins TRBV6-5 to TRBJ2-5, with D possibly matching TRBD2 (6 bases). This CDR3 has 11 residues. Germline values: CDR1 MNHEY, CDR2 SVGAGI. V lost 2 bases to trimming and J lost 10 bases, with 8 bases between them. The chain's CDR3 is CASSYAGNQYF. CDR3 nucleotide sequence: TGTGCCAGCAGTTACGCGGGAAACCAGTACTTC.

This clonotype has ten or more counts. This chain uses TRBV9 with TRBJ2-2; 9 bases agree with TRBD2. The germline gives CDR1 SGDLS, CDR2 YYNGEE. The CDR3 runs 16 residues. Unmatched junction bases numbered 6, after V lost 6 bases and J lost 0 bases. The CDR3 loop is CASTRGGGANTGELFF. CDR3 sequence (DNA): TGTGCCAGCACAAGAGGCGGGGGGGCGAACACCGGGGAGCTGTTTTTT. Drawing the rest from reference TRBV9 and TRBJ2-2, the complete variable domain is DSGVTQTPKHLITATGQRVTLRCSPRSGDLSVYWYQQSLDQGLQFLIQYYNGEERAKGNILERFSAQQFPDLHSELNLSSLELGDSALYFCASTRGGGANTGELFFGEGSRLTVL.

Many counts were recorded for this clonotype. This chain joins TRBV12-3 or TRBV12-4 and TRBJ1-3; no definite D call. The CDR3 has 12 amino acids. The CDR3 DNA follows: TGTGCTTTCAAGAGCTCTGGAAACACCATATATTTT. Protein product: CAFKSSGNTIYF.

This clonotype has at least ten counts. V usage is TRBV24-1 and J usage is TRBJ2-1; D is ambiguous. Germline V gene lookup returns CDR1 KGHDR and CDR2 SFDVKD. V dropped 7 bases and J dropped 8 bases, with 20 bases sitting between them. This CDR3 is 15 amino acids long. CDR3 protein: CATSPAWATSDEQFF. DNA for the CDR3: TGTGCCACCAGCCCGGCCTGGGCGACGTCCGATGAGCAGTTCTTC.

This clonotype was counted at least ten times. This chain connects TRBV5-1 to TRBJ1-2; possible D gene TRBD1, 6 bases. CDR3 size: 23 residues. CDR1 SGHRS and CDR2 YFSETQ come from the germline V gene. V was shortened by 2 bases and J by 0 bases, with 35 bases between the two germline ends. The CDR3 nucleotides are TGCGCCAGCAGCTTTATCATGGGACACACCAGGGCTTTTCTAGGACCTTCTAACTATGGCTACACCTTC. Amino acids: CASSFIMGHTRAFLGPSNYGYTF.

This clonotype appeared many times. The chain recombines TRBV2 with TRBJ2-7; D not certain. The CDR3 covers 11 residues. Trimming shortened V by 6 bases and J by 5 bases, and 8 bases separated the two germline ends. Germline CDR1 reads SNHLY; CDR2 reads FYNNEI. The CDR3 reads CASRMGNEQYF. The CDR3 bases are TGTGCCAGCAGGATGGGAAACGAGCAGTACTTC.

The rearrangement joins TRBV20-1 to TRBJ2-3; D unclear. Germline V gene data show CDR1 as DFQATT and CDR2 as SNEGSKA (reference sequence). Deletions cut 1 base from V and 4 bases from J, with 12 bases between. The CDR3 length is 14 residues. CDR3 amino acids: CSARVVSRADTQYF. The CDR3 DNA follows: TGCAGTGCTAGAGTTGTGAGCCGAGCAGATACGCAGTATTTT.

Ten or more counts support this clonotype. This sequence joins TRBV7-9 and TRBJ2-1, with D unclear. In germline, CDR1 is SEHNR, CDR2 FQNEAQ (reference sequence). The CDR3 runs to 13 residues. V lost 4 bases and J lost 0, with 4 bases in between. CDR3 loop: CASSYNSYNEQFF. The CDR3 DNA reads TGTGCCAGCAGCTATAACTCCTACAATGAGCAGTTCTTC.

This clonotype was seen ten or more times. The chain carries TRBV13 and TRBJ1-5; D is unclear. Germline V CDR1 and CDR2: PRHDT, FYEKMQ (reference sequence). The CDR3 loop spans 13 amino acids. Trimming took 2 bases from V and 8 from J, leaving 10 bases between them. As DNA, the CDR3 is TGTGCCAGCAGCTTAACTAACGGGGAGCCCCAGCATTTT. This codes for CASSLTNGEPQHF.

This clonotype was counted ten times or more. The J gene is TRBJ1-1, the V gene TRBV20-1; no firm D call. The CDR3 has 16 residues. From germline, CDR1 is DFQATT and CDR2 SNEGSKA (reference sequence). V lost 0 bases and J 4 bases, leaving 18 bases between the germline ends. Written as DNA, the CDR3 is TGCAGTGCTAGAGATAAGACCAGCGGGTGGGGCACTGAAGCTTTCTTT. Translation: CSARDKTSGWGTEAFF.

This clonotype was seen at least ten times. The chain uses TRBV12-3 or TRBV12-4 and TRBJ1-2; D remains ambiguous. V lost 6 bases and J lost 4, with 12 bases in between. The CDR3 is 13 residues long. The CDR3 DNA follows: TGTGCCAGCAGCCCTCACCCTGGCTATGGCTACACCTTC. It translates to CASSPHPGYGYTF.

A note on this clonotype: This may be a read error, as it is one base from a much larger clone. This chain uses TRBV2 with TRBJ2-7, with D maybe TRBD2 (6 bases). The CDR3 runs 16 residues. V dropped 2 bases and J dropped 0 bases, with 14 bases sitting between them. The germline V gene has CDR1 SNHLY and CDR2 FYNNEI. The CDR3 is CASSESLAYFSYEQYF. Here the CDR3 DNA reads TGTGCCAGCAGTGAAAGCCTAGCGTACTTCTCCTACGAGCAGTACTTC.

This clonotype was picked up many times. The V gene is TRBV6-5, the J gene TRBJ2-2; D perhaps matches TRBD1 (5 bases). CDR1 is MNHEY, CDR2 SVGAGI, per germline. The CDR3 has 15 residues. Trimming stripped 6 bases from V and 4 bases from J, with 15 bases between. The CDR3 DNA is TGTGCCAGCAGCAGGACAAAACAACGCACCGGGGAGCTGTTTTTT. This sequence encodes CASSRTKQRTGELFF.

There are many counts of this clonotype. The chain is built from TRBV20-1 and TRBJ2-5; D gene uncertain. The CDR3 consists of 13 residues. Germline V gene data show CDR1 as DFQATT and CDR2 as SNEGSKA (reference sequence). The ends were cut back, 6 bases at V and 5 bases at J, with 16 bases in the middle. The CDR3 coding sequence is TGCAGTGCACGGGCGTGGGGTTCTGAGACCCAGTACTTC. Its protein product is CSARAWGSETQYF.